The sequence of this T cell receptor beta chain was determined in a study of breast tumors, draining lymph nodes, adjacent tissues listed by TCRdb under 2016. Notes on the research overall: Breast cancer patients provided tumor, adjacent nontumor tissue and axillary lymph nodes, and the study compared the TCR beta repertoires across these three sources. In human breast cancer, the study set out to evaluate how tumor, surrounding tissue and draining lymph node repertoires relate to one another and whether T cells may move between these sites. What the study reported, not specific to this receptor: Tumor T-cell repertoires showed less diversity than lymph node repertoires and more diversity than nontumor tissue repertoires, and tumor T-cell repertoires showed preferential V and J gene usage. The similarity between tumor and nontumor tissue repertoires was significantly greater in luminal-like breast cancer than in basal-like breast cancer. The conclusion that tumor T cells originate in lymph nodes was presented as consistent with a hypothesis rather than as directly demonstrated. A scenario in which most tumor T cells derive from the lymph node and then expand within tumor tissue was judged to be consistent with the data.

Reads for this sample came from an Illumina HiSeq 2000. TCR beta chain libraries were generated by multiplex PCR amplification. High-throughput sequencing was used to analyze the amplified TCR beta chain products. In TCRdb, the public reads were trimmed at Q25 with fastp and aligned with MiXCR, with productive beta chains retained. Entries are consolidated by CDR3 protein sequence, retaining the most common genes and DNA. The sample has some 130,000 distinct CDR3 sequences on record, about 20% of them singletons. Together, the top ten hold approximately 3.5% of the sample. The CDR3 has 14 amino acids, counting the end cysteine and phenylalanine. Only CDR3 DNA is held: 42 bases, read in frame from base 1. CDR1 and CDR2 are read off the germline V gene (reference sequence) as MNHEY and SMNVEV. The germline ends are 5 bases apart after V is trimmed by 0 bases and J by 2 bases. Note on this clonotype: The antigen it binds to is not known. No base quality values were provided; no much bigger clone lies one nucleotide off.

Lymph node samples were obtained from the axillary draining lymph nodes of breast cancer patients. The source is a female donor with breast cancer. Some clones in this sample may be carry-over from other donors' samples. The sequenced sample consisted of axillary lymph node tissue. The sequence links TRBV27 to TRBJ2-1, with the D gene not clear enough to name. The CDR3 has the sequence CASSLSSAYNEQFF. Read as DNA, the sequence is TGTGCCAGCAGTTTATCGTCCGCCTACAATGAGCAGTTCTTC.